Included here is one TCR beta chain sequence, with context. Libraries were prepared by immunoSEQ multiplex PCR; TCRdb keeps only in-frame clonotypes and omits some of them. The top ten hold around 5.1% of the sample, which has roughly 62,000 clones, about 90% seen once. This sample stems from a study of technical replicates of blood from a few donors. Trimming pared 10 bases from V and 5 bases from J, leaving 17 bases between. CDR1 and CDR2 from the germline V gene are LNHDA and SQIVND (reference sequence). This CDR3 is built from 13 residues. The clonotype comes from a human donor in good health. Some clones in this sample may be carry-over from other donors' samples. This chain uses TRBV19 with TRBJ1-2, with D perhaps TRBD1 (6 bases). Sequencing was done on a sample of PBMCs. DNA of the CDR3: TGTGCCACCCGCGGGGGGGCGCCGTATGGCTACACCTTC. It specifies CATRGGAPYGYTF.